This entry lists 2 T cell receptor beta chains sequenced from one sample in a study of a mutant IDH1 vaccine in newly diagnosed glioma (dated by TCRdb to about 2021). No cognate antigen is known for these TCRs. Per the publication, the time point label means: week 5, during vaccination. A 20-mer mutant IDH1 peptide at 300 micrograms in Montanide made up each vaccine dose, which was injected subcutaneously together with topical imiquimod. Receptor amplification or capture employed the immunoSEQ multiplex PCR assay. In TCRdb, the immuneACCESS table is reduced to in-frame sequences with V and J assigned. These tables do not hold every clone; where another copy was compared, an unresolved V gene accounts for under half, and the others remain unexplained. The sample contains tens of thousands of clones, about 91% of them found a single time. Of the sample, approximately 0.58% is held by the ten largest clones.

The material sequenced was PBMCs, taken from a glioma patient whose treatment included an IDH1 peptide vaccine. Receptor source: a woman between 45 and 65 years old with glioma.

This chain uses TRBV9 with TRBJ1-6; TRBD1 matches at 11 bases. CDR3 length: 15 residues. Germline lookup yields CDR1 SGDLS and CDR2 YYNGEE. Trimming took 4 bases from V and 8 from J; bases not matched to a gene: 5. CDR3 loop: CASSTGTGGDSPLHF. In DNA, the CDR3 is TGTGCCAGCAGCACCGGGACAGGGGGGGATTCACCCCTCCACTTT.

This rearrangement joins TRBV14 to TRBJ2-5; the match to TRBD1 covers 7 bases. The DNA end is more similar to TRBJ2-7, so the J call may be wrong. CDR1 SGHDN and CDR2 FVKESK come from the germline V gene. There are 15 residues in the CDR3. CDR3 nucleotides: TGTGCCAGCAGCCACACTCAAGGGACAGCATACGAGCAGTACTTC. The encoded protein is CASSHTQGTAYEQYF.